This paragraph covers one T cell receptor beta chain sequence. The antigen it binds to is not known. The record has no base qualities; no much larger clone is one base away. The sample comes from a study of T cells in localized non-small cell lung cancer (TCRdb year 2020). With regard to the full study: The study analyzed T cell repertoires of under 250 early-stage NSCLC patients, comparing tumors and uninvolved tumor-adjacent lungs. All 230 or so NSCLC patients in the cohort were treatment-naive and had localized lung tumors that were resected. A mean age of around 66 years was recorded for the NSCLC patients, of whom under 150 were male and about a hundred were female.

Broad study findings and their caveats: Since the design was exploratory, TCR variables were selected using unadjusted p-values with no false-discovery rate correction. A median of approximately 55 of the top 100 tumor clones were detected in paired uninvolved adjacent lung, and around 30 of these tumor clones were also found among the top 100 clones of the paired uninvolved adjacent lung. Longer overall survival was associated with higher blood T cell density, whereas shorter survival was associated with higher adjacent-lung clonality. Uninvolved tumor-adjacent lung showed the highest T cell clonality, higher than tumor, which suggests more focused antigenic responses in the adjacent lung. Because multi-region sequencing of the tumors was not done, intratumor heterogeneity could not be ruled out.

The CDR3, cysteine through phenylalanine, is 16 amino acids long. Of the read, only the CDR3 DNA is kept; its 48 bases are in frame from base 1. V is clipped by 3 bases and J by 0 bases, and the sequence between their germline boundaries is 16 bases long. Taken from the germline V gene (reference sequence), the CDR1 and CDR2 loops are SGHNT and YYREEE. At diagnosis, tumor, uninvolved tumor-adjacent lung and peripheral blood were collected and then preserved as a mix of FFPE and fresh-frozen material. For TCR repertoire profiling, the blood samples were analyzed as peripheral blood mononuclear cells. The immunoSEQ Assay was used to sequence TCR beta CDR3 regions from DNA. The authors' analysis ran thus. To compute T cell density, TCR beta template counts were normalized to usable DNA, which was estimated by amplifying housekeeping genes. Richness was estimated with the preseqR package, extrapolating to 400,000 templates for PBMC samples and 120,000 templates for tissue samples. Clonality was taken to be one minus Pielou's evenness. Tissue-enriched TCRs were identified by differential abundance testing using productive amino-acid clonotypes, minimum total count 5 and alpha 0.1. Repertoire overlap between compartments was quantified with the Jaccard Index and Morisita Overlap Index. TCR beta CDR3s were clustered by GLIPH together with public tetramer-defined viral CDR3s, and at least three viral sequences plus V-gene enrichment were required for viral motifs. The table was pulled from immuneACCESS by TCRdb, which kept in-frame rearrangements only. Such tables lose some clones; where checked, under half of the loss comes from unresolved V genes, and the rest has no known cause. V and J calls plus clone size are reproduced from that table; the DNA served to infer D and trimming. The sample table shows about 40,000 clones, and about four fifths are seen once. The top ten clonotypes cover around 7.3% of the sample.

This TCR was recovered from a male donor aged 60 or over with stage II lung adenocarcinoma. This sequence uses TRBV5-4 and TRBJ2-7; perhaps TRBD1 is the D gene, with 6 bases matching. Here the sequenced sample was peripheral blood mononuclear cells, taken before any cancer treatment. The CDR3: CASSSTPGTSSYEQYF. The sequenced DNA is TGTGCCAGCAGCTCCACACCGGGGACAAGCTCCTACGAGCAGTACTTC.